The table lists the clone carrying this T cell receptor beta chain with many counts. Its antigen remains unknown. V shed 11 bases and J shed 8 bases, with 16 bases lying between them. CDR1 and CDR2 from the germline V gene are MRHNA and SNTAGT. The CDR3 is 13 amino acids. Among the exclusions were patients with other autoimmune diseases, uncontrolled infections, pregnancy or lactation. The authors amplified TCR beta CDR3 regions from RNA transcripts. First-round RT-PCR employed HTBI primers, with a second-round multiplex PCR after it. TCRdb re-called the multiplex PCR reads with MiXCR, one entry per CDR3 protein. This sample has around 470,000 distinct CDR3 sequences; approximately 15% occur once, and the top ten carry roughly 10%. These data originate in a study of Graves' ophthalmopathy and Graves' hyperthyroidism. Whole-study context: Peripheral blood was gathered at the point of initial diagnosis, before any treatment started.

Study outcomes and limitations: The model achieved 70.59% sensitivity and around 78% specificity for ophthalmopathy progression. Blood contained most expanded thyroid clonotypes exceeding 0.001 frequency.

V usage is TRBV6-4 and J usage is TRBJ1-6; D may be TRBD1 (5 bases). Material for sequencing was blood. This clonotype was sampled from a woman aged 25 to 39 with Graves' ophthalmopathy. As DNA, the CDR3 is TGTGCCGTGGGGGAGGGGTGGGATTCACCCCTCCACTTT. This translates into CAVGEGWDSPLHF.